The 20 T cell receptor beta chains below all came from one sample that was sequenced in a study of blood T cell repertoires in COVID-19. The assay was immunoSEQ multiplex PCR, and TCRdb's table has in-frame clones only and misses some. The data contain 250,000 to 350,000 clones, roughly 90% of them singletons. The sequenced sample consisted of peripheral blood. The origin of the receptors is a man between 18 and 29 years old who had recovered from COVID-19.

J is TRBJ2-7 and V is TRBV11-1; 7 bases align to TRBD2. V trimming: 5 bases; J trimming: 3 bases; junction bases outside the gene matches: 7. The CDR3 loop spans 14 amino acids. Germline loops: CDR1 SGHAT, CDR2 FQDESV (reference sequence). CDR3 in DNA: TGTGCCAGCAGCCCCGGGAGGACAAGCTACGAGCAGTACTTC. Encoded protein: CASSPGRTSYEQYF.

The genes are TRBV18 and TRBJ1-2; TRBD1 agrees at 8 bases. Germline V lookup: CDR1 KGHSH, CDR2 LQKENI. The J segment lost 6 bases and the V segment lost 3 bases, leaving 3 bases of the junction unmatched. This CDR3 contains 13 residues. CDR3 DNA: TGTGCCAGCTCACCGGGACAGGTGAATGGCTACACCTTC. It is translated as CASSPGQVNGYTF.

The chain combines TRBV5-1 with TRBJ2-3; D is uncertain. This CDR3 has 15 residues. Germline CDR1 SGHRS, CDR2 YFSETQ. Trimming took off 0 bases at V and 3 bases at J, with 11 bases between the two ends. The CDR3 coding sequence is TGCGCCAGCAGCTTGGCAGCCGCGGTAACAGATACGCAGTATTTT. Its translation: CASSLAAAVTDTQYF.

The chain combines TRBV6-6 with TRBJ1-4, with D maybe TRBD1 (6 bases). Per germline, CDR1 MNHNY and CDR2 SVGAGI (reference sequence). The CDR3 totals 14 residues. Between the trimmed V and J ends, which lost 6 bases and 8 bases, there was a span of 16 bases. CDR3 nucleotide sequence: TGTGCCAGCAGGGACAGTCCGGCCTGGGAAAAACTGTTTTTT. This sequence encodes CASRDSPAWEKLFF.

This clone has only one observation. V is TRBV4-1 and J is TRBJ1-3; a possible D gene is TRBD1 (5 bases). Per germline, CDR1 MGHRA and CDR2 YSYEKL. CDR3 length: 17 amino acids. Trimming shortened V by 0 bases and J by 0 bases, and 12 bases separated the two germline ends. The CDR3 loop is CASSQDRSGRSGNTIYF. The CDR3 bases are TGCGCCAGCAGCCAAGATAGGTCAGGGCGCTCTGGAAACACCATATATTTT.

The chain is built from TRBV2 and TRBJ2-1, with 7 bases identical to TRBD1. This CDR3 has 12 amino acids. Germline CDR1 reads SNHLY; CDR2 reads FYNNEI. The V segment lost 4 bases and the J segment 16 bases; nucleotides outside the gene matches: 10. DNA for the CDR3: TGTGCCAGCAGTGTTGGGACAGCCTATTTTTTCTTC. Amino acid sequence: CASSVGTAYFFF.

The CDR3 protein is CASQGGAGQWNTEAFF. CDR3 DNA sequence: TGTGCCTCCCAAGGGGGGGCTGGCCAATGGAACACTGAAGCTTTCTTT. The rearrangement links TRBV7-8 to TRBJ1-1; possible D gene TRBD1, 6 bases. CDR3 length: 16 amino acids. Germline-derived CDR1 and CDR2 are SGHVS and FQNEAQ. V lost 11 bases and J lost 1, with 23 bases in between.

This chain joins TRBV6-1 and TRBJ2-1, with TRBD2 matching 9 bases. The germline CDR1 and CDR2 sequences are MNHNS and SASEGT. Trimming at V came to 2 bases and at J to 2 bases, leaving 7 bases not matched to a gene. This CDR3 is built from 17 residues. CDR3 protein: CASSELGGGDAYNEQFF. The CDR3 region has the DNA TGTGCCAGCAGTGAATTGGGCGGGGGGGACGCCTACAATGAGCAGTTCTTC.

The chain links TRBV23-1 to TRBJ1-6, with 7 bases that match TRBD1. TRBV23-1 has ORF status, its function being uncertain. Trimming at V came to 8 bases and at J to 4 bases, leaving 17 bases not matched to a gene. The CDR3 has 18 amino acids. CDR3 sequence (DNA): TGCGCCAGCCAGGGACAGACCCCCGATCCAGATTATAATTCACCCCTCCACTTT. Its translation is CASQGQTPDPDYNSPLHF.

The V gene is TRBV2, the J gene TRBJ2-5; D may be TRBD2 (6 bases). The germline V gene encodes CDR1 SNHLY and CDR2 FYNNEI. V was pared by 0 bases and J by 4 bases, with 9 bases between. The CDR3 loop spans 14 amino acids. DNA of the CDR3: TGTGCCAGCAGTGAAGCGCTGGGGGGAGAGACCCAGTACTTC. Its translation: CASSEALGGETQYF.

This chain joins TRBV19 and TRBJ1-5; 9 bases are a match to TRBD1. This CDR3 is 15 amino acids long. With 5 bases clipped from V and 4 bases from J, the junction kept 6 bases outside the gene matches. Germline CDR1 and CDR2: LNHDA and SQIVND (reference sequence). The CDR3 protein is CASSEGQGWNQPQHF. DNA for the CDR3: TGTGCCAGTAGTGAGGGACAGGGATGGAATCAGCCCCAGCATTTT.

V usage is TRBV11-2 and J usage is TRBJ2-7; 12 bases map to TRBD1. The CDR3 is 14 residues long. V lost 5 bases, J lost 4 bases, and 3 bases stayed unmatched. Per the germline V gene, CDR1 is SGHAT and CDR2 is FQNNGV. CDR3 amino acids: CASSGDRGLYEQYF. In nucleotides, the CDR3 is TGTGCCAGCAGCGGGGACAGGGGGCTTTACGAGCAGTACTTC.

The table lists this clone with a few counts. CDR3 sequence: CASSENPSGSSEQYF. Written as DNA, the CDR3 is TGTGCCAGCAGTGAAAACCCTAGCGGGAGTTCCGAGCAGTACTTC. V usage is TRBV6-4 and J usage is TRBJ2-7, with 10 bases aligning to TRBD2. J lost 6 bases, V lost 3 bases, and 8 bases had no gene match. The germline CDR1 and CDR2 sequences are MRHNA and SNTAGT. This CDR3 has 15 residues.

The chain is built from TRBV12-3 or TRBV12-4 and TRBJ2-2, with D uncertain. The CDR3 loop spans 13 amino acids. The ends were cut back, 1 base at V and 5 bases at J, with 5 bases in the middle. The CDR3 nucleotides read TGTGCCAGCAGTTTAGGCCGGACCGGGGAGCTGTTTTTT. Residues: CASSLGRTGELFF.

This rearrangement joins TRBV14 to TRBJ2-7; 8 positions match TRBD2. Per the germline V gene, CDR1 is SGHDN and CDR2 is FVKESK. The CDR3 has 14 amino acids. With V trimmed by 2 bases and J by 6 bases, 6 bases remained unmatched. CDR3 coding DNA: TGTGCCAGCAGCCAAATGCGGGGGGCGGGCGAGCAGTACTTC. Its translation is CASSQMRGAGEQYF.

The chain uses TRBV29-1 and TRBJ1-2; D perhaps matches TRBD1 (5 bases). Between the trimmed V and J ends, which lost 4 bases and 3 bases, there was a span of 9 bases. The V gene's germline CDR1 is SQVTM and CDR2 ANQGSEA. This CDR3 has 12 amino acids. The CDR3 loop is CSVVGGDYGYTF. The CDR3 DNA sequence: TGCAGCGTTGTCGGGGGAGACTATGGCTACACCTTC.

The chain uses TRBV5-1 and TRBJ2-3, with D possibly matching TRBD2 (6 bases). Trimming pared 0 bases from V and 4 bases from J, leaving 15 bases between. The germline gives CDR1 SGHRS, CDR2 YFSETQ. This CDR3 contains 16 residues. CDR3 coding DNA: TGCGCCAGCAGCTTGGTGGCTCTAGCGAGCGCAGATACGCAGTATTTT. It specifies CASSLVALASADTQYF. Full variable domain (rest looked up from reference TRBV5-1 and TRBJ2-3): KAGVTQTPRYLIKTRGQQVTLSCSPISGHRSVSWYQQTPGQGLQFLFEYFSETQRNKGNFPGRFSGRQFSNSRSEMNVSTLELGDSALYLCASSLVALASADTQYFGPGTRLTVL.

V and J are TRBV7-2 and TRBJ1-1; 10 positions agree with TRBD1. This CDR3 has 14 residues. Germline CDR1 reads SGHTA; CDR2 reads FQGNSA. V lost 5 bases to trimming and J lost 7 bases; unmatched junction nucleotides: 7. The CDR3 is CASSPRWTGGEAFF. In DNA form, the CDR3 reads TGTGCCAGCAGCCCCCGATGGACAGGGGGTGAAGCTTTCTTT.

This clone was counted a single time. The rearrangement links TRBV30 to TRBJ2-1, with TRBD2 identical over 11 bases. V dropped 2 bases and J dropped 4; count of bases not matched to a gene: 7. The length of the CDR3 is 16 residues. Germline assignment: CDR1 GTSNPN and CDR2 SVGIG (reference sequence). The CDR3 sequence: CAWSPTGTSGYNEQFF. Here the CDR3 DNA reads TGTGCCTGGAGTCCCACCGGGACTAGCGGTTACAATGAGCAGTTCTTC.

The chain employs TRBV9 and TRBJ2-7; 7 bases map to TRBD1. V shed 3 bases and J 1 base; nucleotides not matched to a gene: 7. Germline values: CDR1 SGDLS, CDR2 YYNGEE. CDR3 length: 15 amino acids. The CDR3: CASSATGTESYEQYF. DNA of the CDR3: TGTGCCAGCAGCGCCACCGGGACAGAATCCTACGAGCAGTACTTC.